This TCR beta chain emerged from a study of human T cells and chemical hapten exposure. Study-level information: Patients, largely female, had alopecia areata, totalis or universalis.

This clonotype has a handful of counts. Its antigen is not identified. MiXCR, run by TCRdb on the RACE reads, gives a single entry per CDR3 protein. Here the sample spans some 98,000 distinct CDR3 sequences, roughly a tenth being singletons. Study-wide points: PT1 expanded TCR numbers rose with patch test score. Donors in the study had alopecia, meaning their immune response may differ from healthy people's.

The sample's time point: pre-sensitization, week 0. Treatment: therapeutic diphenylcyclopropenone sensitization with weekly scalp DPC. Participating donors were patients with alopecia, aged 18 to 70 years, considered appropriate candidates for DPC. The length of the CDR3 is 13 residues. Germline CDR1 MGHRA, CDR2 YSYEKL. V was trimmed by 4 bases and J by 7 bases, leaving 13 bases between them. The clonotype originates from a woman aged 55 to 70 with alopecia areata. Some clones in this sample may be carry-over from other donors' samples. The specimen was whole blood, collected in connection with sensitization to the hapten diphenylcyclopropenone (DPC). V usage is TRBV4-1 and J usage is TRBJ1-1, with D maybe TRBD1 (5 bases). As DNA, the CDR3 is TGCGCCAGCAGCCCGGGGCAGCACTATGAAGCTTTCTTT. It is translated as CASSPGQHYEAFF.